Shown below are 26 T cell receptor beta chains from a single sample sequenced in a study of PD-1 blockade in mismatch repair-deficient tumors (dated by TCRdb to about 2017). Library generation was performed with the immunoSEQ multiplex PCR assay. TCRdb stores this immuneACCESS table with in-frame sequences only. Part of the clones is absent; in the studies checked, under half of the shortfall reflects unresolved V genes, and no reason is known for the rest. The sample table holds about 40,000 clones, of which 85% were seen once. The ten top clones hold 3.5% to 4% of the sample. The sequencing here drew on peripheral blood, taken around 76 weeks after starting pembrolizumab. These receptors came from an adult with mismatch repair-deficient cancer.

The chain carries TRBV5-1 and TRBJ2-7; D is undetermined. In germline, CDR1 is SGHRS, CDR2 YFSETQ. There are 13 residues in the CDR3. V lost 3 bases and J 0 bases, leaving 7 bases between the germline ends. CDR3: CASSSVSSYEQYF. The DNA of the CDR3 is TGCGCCAGCAGCTCCGTTTCCTCCTACGAGCAGTACTTC.

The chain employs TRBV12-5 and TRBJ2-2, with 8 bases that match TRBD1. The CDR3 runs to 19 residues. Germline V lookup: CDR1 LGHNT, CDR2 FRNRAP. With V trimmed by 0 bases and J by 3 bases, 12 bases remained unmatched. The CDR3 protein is CASGLVLSGQGADTGELFF. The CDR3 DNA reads TGTGCTAGTGGTTTGGTACTTTCTGGGCAGGGGGCGGACACCGGGGAGCTGTTTTTT.

CDR3 bases: TGTGCCAGCAGTTCATCTTATACACAGAACACTGAAGCTTTCTTT. It translates to CASSSSYTQNTEAFF. The chain is built from TRBV6-5 and TRBJ1-1; D unresolved. Germline CDR1 reads MNHEY; CDR2 reads SVGAGI. Trimming cost V 4 bases and J 1 base, with 13 bases left between them. This CDR3 is built from 15 residues.

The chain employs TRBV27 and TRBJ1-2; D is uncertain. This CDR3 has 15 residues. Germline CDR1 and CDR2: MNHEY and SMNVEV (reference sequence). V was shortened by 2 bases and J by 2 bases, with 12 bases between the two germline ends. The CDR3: CASSLQHTRNYGYTF. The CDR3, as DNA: TGTGCCAGCAGTTTACAGCACACTCGGAACTATGGCTACACCTTC.

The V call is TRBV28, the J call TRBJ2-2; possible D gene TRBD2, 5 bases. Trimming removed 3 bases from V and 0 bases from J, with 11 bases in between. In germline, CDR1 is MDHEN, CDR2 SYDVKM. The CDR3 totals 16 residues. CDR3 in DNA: TGTGCCAGCAGTTTCTGGGGAGTCGCGAACACCGGGGAGCTGTTTTTT. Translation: CASSFWGVANTGELFF.

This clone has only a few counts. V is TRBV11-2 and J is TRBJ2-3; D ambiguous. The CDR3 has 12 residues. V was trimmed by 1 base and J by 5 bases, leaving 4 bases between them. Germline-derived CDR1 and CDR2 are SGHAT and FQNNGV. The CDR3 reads CASSLGRDTQYF. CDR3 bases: TGTGCCAGCAGCTTAGGAAGAGATACGCAGTATTTT.

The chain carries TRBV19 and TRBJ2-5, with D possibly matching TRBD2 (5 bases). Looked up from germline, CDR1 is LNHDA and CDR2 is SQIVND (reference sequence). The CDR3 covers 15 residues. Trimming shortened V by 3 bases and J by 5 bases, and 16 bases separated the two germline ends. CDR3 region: CASSMSGRRGETQYF. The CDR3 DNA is TGTGCCAGTAGTATGAGTGGCCGCCGGGGTGAGACCCAGTACTTC.

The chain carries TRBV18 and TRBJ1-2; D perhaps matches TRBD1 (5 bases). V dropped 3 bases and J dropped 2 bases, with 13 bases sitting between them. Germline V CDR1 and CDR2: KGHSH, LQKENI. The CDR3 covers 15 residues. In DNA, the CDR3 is TGTGCCAGCTCACCCGCCGGGACGGGAAACTATGGCTACACCTTC. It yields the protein CASSPAGTGNYGYTF.

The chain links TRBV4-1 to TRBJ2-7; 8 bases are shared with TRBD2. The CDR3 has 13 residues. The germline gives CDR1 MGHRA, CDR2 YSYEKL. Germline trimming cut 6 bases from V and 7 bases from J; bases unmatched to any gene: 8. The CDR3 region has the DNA TGCGCCAGCAGTCCAGCGGGAGTTGAAGAGCAGTACTTC. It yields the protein CASSPAGVEEQYF.

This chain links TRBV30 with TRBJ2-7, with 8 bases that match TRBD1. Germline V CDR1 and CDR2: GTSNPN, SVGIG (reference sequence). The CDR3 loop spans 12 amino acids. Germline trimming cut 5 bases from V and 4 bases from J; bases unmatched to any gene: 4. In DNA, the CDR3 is TGTGCCTGGGGACAGGGATCGTACGAGCAGTACTTC. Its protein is CAWGQGSYEQYF.

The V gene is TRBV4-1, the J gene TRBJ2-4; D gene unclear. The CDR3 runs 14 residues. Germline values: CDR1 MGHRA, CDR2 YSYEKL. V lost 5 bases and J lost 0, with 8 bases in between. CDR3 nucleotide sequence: TGCGCCAGCAGCAGTGGTGAAGCCAAAAACATTCAGTACTTC. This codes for CASSSGEAKNIQYF.

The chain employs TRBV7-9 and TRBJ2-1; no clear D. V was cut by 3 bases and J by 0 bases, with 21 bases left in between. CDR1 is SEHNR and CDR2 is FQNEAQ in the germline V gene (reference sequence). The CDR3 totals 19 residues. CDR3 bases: TGTGCCAGCAGCTTCTTCCCCAGCATCCCAGGCGACTCCTACAATGAGCAGTTCTTC. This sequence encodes CASSFFPSIPGDSYNEQFF.

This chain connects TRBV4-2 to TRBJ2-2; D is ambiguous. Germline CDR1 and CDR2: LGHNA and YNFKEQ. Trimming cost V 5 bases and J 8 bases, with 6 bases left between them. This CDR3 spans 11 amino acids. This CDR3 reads CASSMIGELFF. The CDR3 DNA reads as TGTGCCAGCAGCATGATAGGGGAGCTGTTTTTT.

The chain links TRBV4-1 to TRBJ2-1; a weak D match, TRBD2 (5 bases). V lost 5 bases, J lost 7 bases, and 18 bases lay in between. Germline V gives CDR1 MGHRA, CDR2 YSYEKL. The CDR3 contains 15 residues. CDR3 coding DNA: TGCGCCAGCAGCGAGCGAACTAGTCTGGATAATGAGCAGTTCTTC. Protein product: CASSERTSLDNEQFF.

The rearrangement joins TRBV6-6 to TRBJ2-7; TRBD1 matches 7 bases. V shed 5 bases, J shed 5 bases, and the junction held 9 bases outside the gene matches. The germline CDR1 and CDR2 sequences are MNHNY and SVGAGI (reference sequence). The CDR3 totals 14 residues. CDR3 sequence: CASSPARGTHEQYF. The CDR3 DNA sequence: TGTGCCAGCAGTCCGGCCAGGGGGACCCACGAGCAGTACTTC.

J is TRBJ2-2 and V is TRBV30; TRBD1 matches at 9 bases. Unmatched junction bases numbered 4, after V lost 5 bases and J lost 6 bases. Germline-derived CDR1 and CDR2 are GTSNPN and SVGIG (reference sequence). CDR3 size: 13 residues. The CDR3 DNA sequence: TGTGCCTGGGCACAGGGGGCTGCCGGGGAGCTGTTTTTT. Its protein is CAWAQGAAGELFF.

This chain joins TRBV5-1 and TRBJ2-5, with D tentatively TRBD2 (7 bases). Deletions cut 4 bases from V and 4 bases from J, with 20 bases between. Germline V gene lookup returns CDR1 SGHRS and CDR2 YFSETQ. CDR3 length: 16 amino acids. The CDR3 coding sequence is TGCGCCAGCAGCAGAGGGGGGGGATCGGGCGGAGAGACCCAGTACTTC. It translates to CASSRGGGSGGETQYF.

The CDR3 coding sequence is TGTGCCAGCAGCGGCCGGGGCGGGGGCACTGAAGCTTTCTTT. Its protein product is CASSGRGGGTEAFF. This chain connects TRBV27 to TRBJ1-1; tentative D call: TRBD1 (5 bases). The CDR3 contains 14 residues. V lost 6 bases to trimming and J lost 4 bases, with 15 bases between them. The germline CDR1 and CDR2 sequences are MNHEY and SMNVEV (reference sequence).

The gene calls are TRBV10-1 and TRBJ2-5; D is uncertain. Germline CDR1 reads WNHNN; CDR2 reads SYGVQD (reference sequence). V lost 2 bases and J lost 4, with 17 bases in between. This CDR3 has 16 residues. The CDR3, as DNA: TGCGCCAGCAGTGAGGGTCGTCAGGTCGGTCCAGAGACCCAGTACTTC. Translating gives CASSEGRQVGPETQYF.

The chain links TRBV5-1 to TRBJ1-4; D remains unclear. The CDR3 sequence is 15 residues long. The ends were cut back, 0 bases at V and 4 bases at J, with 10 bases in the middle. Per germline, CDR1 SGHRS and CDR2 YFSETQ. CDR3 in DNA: TGCGCCAGCAGCTTGGGGTCCGCAGTTAATGAAAAACTGTTTTTT. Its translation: CASSLGSAVNEKLFF.

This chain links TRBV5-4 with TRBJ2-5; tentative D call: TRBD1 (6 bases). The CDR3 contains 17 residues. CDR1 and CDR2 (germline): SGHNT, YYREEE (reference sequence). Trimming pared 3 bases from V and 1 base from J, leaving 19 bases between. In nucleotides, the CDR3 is TGTGCCAGCAGCTCCGGGACAATCAACCCCTCCCAAGAGACCCAGTACTTC. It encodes CASSSGTINPSQETQYF. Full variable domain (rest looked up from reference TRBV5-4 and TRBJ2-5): ETGVTQSPTHLIKTRGQQVTLRCSSQSGHNTVSWYQQALGQGPQFIFQYYREEENGRGNFPPRFSGLQFPNYSSELNVNALELDDSALYLCASSSGTINPSQETQYFGPGTRLLVL.

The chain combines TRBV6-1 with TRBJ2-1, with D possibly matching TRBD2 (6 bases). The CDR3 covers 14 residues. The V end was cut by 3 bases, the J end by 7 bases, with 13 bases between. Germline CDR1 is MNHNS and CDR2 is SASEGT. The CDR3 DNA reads TGTGCCAGCAGTGAGTGGGACGGGAGAAATGAGCAGTTCTTC. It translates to CASSEWDGRNEQFF.

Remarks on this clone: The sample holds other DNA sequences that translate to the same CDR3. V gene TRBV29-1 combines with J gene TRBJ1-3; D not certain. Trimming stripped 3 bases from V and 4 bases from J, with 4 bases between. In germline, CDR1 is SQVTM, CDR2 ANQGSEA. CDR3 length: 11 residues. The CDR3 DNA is TGCAGCGTTGAGCGGGGAAACACCATATATTTT. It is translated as CSVERGNTIYF. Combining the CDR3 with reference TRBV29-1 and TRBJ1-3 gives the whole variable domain SAVISQKPSRDICQRGTSLTIQCQVDSQVTMMFWYRQQPGQSLTLIATANQGSEATYESGFVIDKFPISRPNLTFSTLTVSNMSPEDSSIYLCSVERGNTIYFGEGSWLTVV.

CDR3 protein: CASSLRPDSNTGELFF. For the CDR3, the DNA is TGTGCCAGCAGCTTAAGGCCTGACAGCAACACCGGGGAGCTGTTTTTT. This chain uses TRBV7-3 with TRBJ2-2; D is perhaps TRBD1 (5 bases). Germline CDR1 is SGHTA and CDR2 is FQGTGA. V lost 1 base to trimming and J lost 2 bases, with 11 bases between them. The CDR3 covers 16 residues. The whole variable domain, filled in from reference TRBV7-3 and TRBJ2-2, reads GAGVSQTPSNKVTEKGKYVELRCDPISGHTALYWYRQSLGQGPEFLIYFQGTGAADDSGLPNDRFFAVRPEGSVSTLKIQRTERGDSAVYLCASSLRPDSNTGELFFGEGSRLTVL.

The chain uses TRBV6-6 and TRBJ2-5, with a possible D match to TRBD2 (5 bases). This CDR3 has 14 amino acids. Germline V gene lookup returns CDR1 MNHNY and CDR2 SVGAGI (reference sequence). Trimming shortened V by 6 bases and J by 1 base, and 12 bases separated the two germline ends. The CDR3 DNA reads TGTGCCAGCAGGTCCGGGAACTTCCAAGAGACCCAGTACTTC. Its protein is CASRSGNFQETQYF.

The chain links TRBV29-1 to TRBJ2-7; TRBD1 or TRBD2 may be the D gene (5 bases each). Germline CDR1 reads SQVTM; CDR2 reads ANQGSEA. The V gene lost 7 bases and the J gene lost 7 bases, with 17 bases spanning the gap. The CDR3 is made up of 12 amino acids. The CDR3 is CSGKDTRGEQYF. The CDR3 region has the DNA TGCAGCGGGAAGGACACGAGAGGGGAGCAGTACTTC.